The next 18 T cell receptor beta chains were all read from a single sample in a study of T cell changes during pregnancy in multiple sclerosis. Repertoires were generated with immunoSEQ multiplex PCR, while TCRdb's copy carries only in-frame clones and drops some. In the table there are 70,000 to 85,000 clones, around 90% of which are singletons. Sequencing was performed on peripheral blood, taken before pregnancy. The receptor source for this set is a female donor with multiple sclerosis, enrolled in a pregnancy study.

The CDR3 loop reads CASTPGQVAYEQYF. CDR3 bases: TGTGCCAGCACTCCGGGACAGGTAGCCTACGAGCAGTACTTC. V and J are TRBV2 and TRBJ2-7; 8 nucleotides match TRBD1. The CDR3 covers 14 residues. The V segment lost 7 bases and the J segment 2 bases; nucleotides outside the gene matches: 7. The germline gives CDR1 SNHLY, CDR2 FYNNEI.

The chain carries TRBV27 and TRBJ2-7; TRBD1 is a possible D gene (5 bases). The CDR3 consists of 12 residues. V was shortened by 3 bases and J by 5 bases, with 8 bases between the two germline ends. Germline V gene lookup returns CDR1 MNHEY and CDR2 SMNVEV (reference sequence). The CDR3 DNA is TGTGCCAGCAGTTTTCAGGGTAACGAGCAGTACTTC. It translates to CASSFQGNEQYF.

In DNA, the CDR3 is TGTGCCTGGAGTGTAGGAGAAGGGGGAGGCTACACCTTC. Translation gives CAWSVGEGGGYTF. The chain combines TRBV30 with TRBJ1-2, with a possible D match to TRBD1 (6 bases). CDR1 and CDR2 from the germline V gene are GTSNPN and SVGIG (reference sequence). The V end was cut by 0 bases, the J end by 8 bases, with 13 bases between. The CDR3 sequence is 13 residues long.

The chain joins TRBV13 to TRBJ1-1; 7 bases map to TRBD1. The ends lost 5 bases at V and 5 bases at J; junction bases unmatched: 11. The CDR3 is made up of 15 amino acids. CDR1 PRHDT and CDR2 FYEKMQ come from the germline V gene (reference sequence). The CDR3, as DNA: TGTGCCAGCAGCGCCCGTTGGGACAGTCTGACTGAAGCTTTCTTT. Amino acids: CASSARWDSLTEAFF.

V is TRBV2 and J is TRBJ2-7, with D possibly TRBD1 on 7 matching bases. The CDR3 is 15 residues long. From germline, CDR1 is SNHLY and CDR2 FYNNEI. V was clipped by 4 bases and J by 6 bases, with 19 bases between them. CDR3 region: CASSGTGGGIFEQYF. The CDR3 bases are TGTGCCAGCAGTGGGACTGGAGGGGGCATCTTCGAGCAGTACTTC.

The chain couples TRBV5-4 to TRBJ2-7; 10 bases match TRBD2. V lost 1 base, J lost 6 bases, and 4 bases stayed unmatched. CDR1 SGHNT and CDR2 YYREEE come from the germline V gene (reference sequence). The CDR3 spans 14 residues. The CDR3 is CASSLSGRAGEQYF. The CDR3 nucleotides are TGTGCCAGCAGCTTGAGCGGGAGGGCGGGCGAGCAGTACTTC.

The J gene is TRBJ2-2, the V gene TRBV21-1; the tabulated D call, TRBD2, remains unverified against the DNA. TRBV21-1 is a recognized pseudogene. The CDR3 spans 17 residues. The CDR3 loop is CASSKSGLARYPGELFF. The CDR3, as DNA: TGTGCCAGCAGCAAGAGTGGGTTAGCGAGATACCCCGGGGAGCTGTTTTTT.

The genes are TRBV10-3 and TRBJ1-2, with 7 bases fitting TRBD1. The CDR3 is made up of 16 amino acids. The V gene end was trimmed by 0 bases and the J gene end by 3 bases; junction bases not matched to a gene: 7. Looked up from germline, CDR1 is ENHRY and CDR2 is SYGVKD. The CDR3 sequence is CAISESQTGMYYGYTF. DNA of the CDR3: TGTGCCATCAGTGAGTCCCAGACAGGGATGTACTATGGCTACACCTTC.

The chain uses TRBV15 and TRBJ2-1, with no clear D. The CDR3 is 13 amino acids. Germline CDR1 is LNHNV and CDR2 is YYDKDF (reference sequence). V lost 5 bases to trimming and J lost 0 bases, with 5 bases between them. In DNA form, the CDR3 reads TGTGCCACCAGCCCTAACTCCTACAATGAGCAGTTCTTC. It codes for CATSPNSYNEQFF.

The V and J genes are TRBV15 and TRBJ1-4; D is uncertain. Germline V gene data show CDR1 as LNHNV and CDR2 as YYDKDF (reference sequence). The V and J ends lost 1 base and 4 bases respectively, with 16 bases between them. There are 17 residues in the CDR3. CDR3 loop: CATSRGAATELNEKLFF. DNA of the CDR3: TGTGCCACCAGCAGAGGCGCGGCGACGGAACTTAATGAAAAACTGTTTTTT.

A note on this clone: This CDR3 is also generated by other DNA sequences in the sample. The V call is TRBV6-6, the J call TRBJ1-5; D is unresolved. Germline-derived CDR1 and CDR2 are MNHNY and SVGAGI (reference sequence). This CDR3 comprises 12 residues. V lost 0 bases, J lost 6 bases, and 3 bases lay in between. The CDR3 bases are TGTGCCAGCAGTTACTCCAGTCAGCCCCAGCATTTT. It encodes CASSYSSQPQHF.

The CDR3, as DNA: TGTGCCAGCAGCTTGGTTGAAGGGGTCGGGAATGAGCAGTTCTTC. Amino acid sequence: CASSLVEGVGNEQFF. The chain links TRBV5-4 to TRBJ2-1; D perhaps matches TRBD1 (5 bases). Trimming left V 0 bases short and J 7 bases short, with 14 bases between. This CDR3 has 15 amino acids. Germline CDR1 SGHNT, CDR2 YYREEE (reference sequence).

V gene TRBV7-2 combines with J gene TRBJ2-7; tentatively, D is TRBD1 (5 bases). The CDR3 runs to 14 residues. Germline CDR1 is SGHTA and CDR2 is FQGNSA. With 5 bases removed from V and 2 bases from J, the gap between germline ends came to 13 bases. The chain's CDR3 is CASSPITGPYEQYF. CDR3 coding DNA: TGTGCCAGCAGCCCGATAACAGGACCCTACGAGCAGTACTTC.

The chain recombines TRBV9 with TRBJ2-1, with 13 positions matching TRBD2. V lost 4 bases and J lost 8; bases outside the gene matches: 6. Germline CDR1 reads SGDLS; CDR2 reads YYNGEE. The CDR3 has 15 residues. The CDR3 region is CASSLGTSGTHEQFF. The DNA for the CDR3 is TGTGCCAGCAGCCTTGGGACTAGCGGGACCCATGAGCAGTTCTTC. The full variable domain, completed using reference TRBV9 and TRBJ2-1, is DSGVTQTPKHLITATGQRVTLRCSPRSGDLSVYWYQQSLDQGLQFLIQYYNGEERAKGNILERFSAQQFPDLHSELNLSSLELGDSALYFCASSLGTSGTHEQFFGPGTRLTVL.

The CDR3 nucleotides are TGTGCCAGGGCCTCTTTGGAGCAGTACTTC. The encoded protein is CARASLEQYF. This chain uses TRBV27 with TRBJ2-7; D remains ambiguous. The CDR3 has 10 amino acids. The germline gives CDR1 MNHEY, CDR2 SMNVEV (reference sequence). Trimming removed 9 bases from V and 7 bases from J, with 10 bases in between.

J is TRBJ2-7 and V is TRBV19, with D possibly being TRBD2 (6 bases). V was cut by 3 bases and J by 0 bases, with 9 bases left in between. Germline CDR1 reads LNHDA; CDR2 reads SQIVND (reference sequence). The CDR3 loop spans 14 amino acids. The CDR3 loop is CASSIGTLSYEQYF. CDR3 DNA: TGTGCCAGTAGTATTGGGACTCTCTCCTACGAGCAGTACTTC.

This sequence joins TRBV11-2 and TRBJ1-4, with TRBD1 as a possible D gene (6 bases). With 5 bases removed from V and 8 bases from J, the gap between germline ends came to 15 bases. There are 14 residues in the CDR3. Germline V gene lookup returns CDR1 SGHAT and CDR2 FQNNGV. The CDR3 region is CASSTRGANEKLFF. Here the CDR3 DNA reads TGTGCCAGCAGCACCCGGGGGGCCAACGAAAAACTGTTTTTT.

The CDR3 DNA reads TGTGCCAGCAGCTTGCTCCCTCTCTTCAATCAGCCCCAGCATTTT. Protein product: CASSLLPLFNQPQHF. The chain uses TRBV5-8 and TRBJ1-5; the D is unclear. V was shortened by 1 base and J by 3 bases, with 11 bases between the two germline ends. The CDR3 runs 15 residues. Germline assignment: CDR1 SGHTS and CDR2 YDEGEE. Full variable domain (rest looked up from reference TRBV5-8 and TRBJ1-5): EAGVTQSPTHLIKTRGQQATLRCSPISGHTSVYWYQQALGLGLQFLLWYDEGEERNRGNFPPRFSGRQFPNYSSELNVNALELEDSALYLCASSLLPLFNQPQHFGDGTRLSIL.